This T cell receptor (beta chain) is from a study of OX40 agonist ivuxolimab in advanced cancers. For the study at large: Patients in the trial were receiving intravenous ivuxolimab every 2 weeks, at doses of 0.01 to 10 mg/kg.

This CDR3 has 12 amino acids. V was shortened by 6 bases and J by 10 bases, with 13 bases between the two germline ends. The germline CDR1 and CDR2 sequences are MGHDK and SYGVNS. The protocol was immunoSEQ multiplex PCR, while the TCRdb copy is restricted to in-frame clones and leaves out a portion. The table has approximately 100,000 clones, around 85% seen once. The chain links TRBV25-1 to TRBJ2-1, with D perhaps TRBD2 (6 bases). The sample in question was CD4+ or CD8+ T cells sorted from blood, obtained in a trial of the OX40 agonist ivuxolimab. The TCR sequence derives from an adult with an advanced solid tumor such as melanoma, head and neck, liver or kidney cancer. The CDR3 coding sequence is TGTGCCAGCAGCCCACTCGGGAGAGAGCAGTTCTTC. This codes for CASSPLGREQFF.